The subject of this entry is one TCR beta chain. The antigen is undetermined. The data were taken from a study of blood T cells in healthy people across ages. Next came a second PCR, run for about 6 to 12 cycles, which used a sample-barcoded 5' primer along with a J-beta primer mix. TCRdb reprocessed the 5' RACE reads via MiXCR and lists one record per CDR3 protein. The data contain around 750,000 distinct CDR3 sequences, 40% to 65% of them singletons. General study points: The long-lived group displayed more naive CD4+ cells, plus higher diversity, than the aged donors did.

This CDR3 comprises 15 residues. Germline assignment: CDR1 MNHEY and CDR2 SVGAGI. Trimming pared 0 bases from V and 4 bases from J, leaving 10 bases between. This TCR came from a man older than 75 in good health. The rearrangement joins TRBV6-5 to TRBJ1-5; D is perhaps TRBD1 (5 bases). The sample comprised blood. The CDR3 bases are TGTGCCAGCAGTTACTCCCGGCAGGGTAATCAGCCCCAGCATTTT. Its protein product is CASSYSRQGNQPQHF.